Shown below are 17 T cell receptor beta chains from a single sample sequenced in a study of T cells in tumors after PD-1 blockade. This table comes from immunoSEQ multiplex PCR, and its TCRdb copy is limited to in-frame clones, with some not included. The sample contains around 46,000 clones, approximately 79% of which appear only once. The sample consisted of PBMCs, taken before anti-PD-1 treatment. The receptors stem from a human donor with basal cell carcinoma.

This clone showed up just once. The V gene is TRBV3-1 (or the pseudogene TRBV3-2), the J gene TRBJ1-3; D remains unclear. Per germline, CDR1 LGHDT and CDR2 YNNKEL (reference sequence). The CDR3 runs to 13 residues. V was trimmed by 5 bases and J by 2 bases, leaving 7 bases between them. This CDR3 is CASSFKPGNTIYF. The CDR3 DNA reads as TGTGCCAGCAGCTTTAAGCCTGGAAACACCATATATTTT.

The DNA for the CDR3 is TGTGCCAGTACCGCGGACAGGTCCAACGAGCAGTACTTC. As protein: CASTADRSNEQYF. This sequence joins TRBV19 and TRBJ2-7; 7 positions agree with TRBD1. V dropped 7 bases and J dropped 5; count of bases not matched to a gene: 8. Per the germline V gene, CDR1 is LNHDA and CDR2 is SQIVND (reference sequence). The CDR3 sequence is 13 residues long.

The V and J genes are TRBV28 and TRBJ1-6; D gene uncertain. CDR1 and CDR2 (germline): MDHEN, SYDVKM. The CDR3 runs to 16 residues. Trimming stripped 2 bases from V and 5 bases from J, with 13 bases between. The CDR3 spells CASSLARRAHNSPLHF. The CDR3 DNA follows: TGTGCCAGCAGTTTAGCCAGAAGGGCCCATAATTCACCCCTCCACTTT.

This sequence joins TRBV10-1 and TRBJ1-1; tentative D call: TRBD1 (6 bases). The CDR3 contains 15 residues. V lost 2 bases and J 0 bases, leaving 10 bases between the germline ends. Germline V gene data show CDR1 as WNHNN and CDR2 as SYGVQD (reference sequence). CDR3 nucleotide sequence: TGCGCCAGCAGTGAGCTTGCAGGGGTGAACACTGAAGCTTTCTTT. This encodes CASSELAGVNTEAFF.

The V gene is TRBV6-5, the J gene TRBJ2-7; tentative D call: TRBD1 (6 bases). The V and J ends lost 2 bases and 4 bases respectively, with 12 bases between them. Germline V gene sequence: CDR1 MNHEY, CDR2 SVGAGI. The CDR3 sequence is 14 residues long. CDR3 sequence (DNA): TGTGCCAGCAGTTACGGGCAGGGGAGTTACGAGCAGTACTTC. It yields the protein CASSYGQGSYEQYF.

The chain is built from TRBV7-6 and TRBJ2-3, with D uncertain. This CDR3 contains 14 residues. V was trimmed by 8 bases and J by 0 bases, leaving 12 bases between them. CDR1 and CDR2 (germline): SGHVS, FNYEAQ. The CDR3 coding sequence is TGTGCCAGCGTACCGCACCTTAGCACAGATACGCAGTATTTT. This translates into CASVPHLSTDTQYF.

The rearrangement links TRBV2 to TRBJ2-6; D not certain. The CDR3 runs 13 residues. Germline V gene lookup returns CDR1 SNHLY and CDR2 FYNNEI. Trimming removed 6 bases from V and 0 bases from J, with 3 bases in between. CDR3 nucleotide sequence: TGTGCCAGCAGGGACTCTGGGGCCAACGTCCTGACTTTC. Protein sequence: CASRDSGANVLTF.

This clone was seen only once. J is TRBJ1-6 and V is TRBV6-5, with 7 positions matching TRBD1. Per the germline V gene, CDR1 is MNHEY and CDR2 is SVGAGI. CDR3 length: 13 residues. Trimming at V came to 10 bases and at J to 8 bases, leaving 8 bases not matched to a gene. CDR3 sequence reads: CATTTGMYSPLHF. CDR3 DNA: TGTGCCACCACGACAGGGATGTATTCACCCCTCCACTTT.

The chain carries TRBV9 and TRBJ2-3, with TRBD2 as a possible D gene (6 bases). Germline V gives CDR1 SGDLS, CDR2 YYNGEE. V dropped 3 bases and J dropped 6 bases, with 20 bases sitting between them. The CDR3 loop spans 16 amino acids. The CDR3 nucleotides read TGTGCCAGCAGCGGAAAGGGAGGAGAAGGGTTCGATACGCAGTATTTT. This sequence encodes CASSGKGGEGFDTQYF.

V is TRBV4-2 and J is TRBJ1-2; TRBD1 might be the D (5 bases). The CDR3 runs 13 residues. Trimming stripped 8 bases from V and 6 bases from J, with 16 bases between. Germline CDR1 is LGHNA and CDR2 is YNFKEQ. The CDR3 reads CASLRAPGDGYTF. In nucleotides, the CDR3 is TGTGCCAGCCTACGGGCTCCGGGGGATGGCTACACCTTC.

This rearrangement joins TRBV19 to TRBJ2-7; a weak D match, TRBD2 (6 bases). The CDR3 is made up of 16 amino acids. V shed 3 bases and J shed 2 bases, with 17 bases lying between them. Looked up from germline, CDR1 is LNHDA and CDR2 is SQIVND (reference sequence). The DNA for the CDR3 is TGTGCCAGTAGTATTCGTTCGGACTACCTAACCTACGAGCAGTACTTC. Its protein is CASSIRSDYLTYEQYF.

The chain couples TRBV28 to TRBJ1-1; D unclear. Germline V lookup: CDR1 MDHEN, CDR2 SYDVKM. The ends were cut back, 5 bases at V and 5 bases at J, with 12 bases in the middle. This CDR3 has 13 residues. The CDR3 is CASSREGRTEAFF. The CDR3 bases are TGTGCCAGCAGTAGAGAGGGAAGGACTGAAGCTTTCTTT.

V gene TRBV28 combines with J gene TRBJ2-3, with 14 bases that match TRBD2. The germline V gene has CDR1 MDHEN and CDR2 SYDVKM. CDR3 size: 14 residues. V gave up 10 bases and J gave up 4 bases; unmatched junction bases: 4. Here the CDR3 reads CATGLAGGPDTQYF. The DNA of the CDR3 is TGTGCCACAGGACTAGCGGGAGGACCAGATACGCAGTATTTT.

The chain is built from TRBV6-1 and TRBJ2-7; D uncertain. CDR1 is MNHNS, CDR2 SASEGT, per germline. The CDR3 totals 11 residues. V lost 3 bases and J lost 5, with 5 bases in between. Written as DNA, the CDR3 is TGTGCCAGCAGTGATGACCACGAGCAGTACTTC. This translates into CASSDDHEQYF.

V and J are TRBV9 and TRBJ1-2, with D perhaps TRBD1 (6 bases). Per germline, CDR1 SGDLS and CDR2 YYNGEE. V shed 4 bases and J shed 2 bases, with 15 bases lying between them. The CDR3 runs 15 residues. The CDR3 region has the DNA TGTGCCAGCAGCCCGGATGCAAGGGGGAACTATGGCTACACCTTC. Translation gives CASSPDARGNYGYTF.

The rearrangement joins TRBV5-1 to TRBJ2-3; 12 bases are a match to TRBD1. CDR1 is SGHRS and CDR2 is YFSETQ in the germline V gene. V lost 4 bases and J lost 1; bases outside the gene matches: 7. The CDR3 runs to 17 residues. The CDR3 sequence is CASSKGQGAWGTDTQYF. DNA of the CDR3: TGCGCCAGCAGCAAGGGACAGGGGGCGTGGGGCACAGATACGCAGTATTTT.

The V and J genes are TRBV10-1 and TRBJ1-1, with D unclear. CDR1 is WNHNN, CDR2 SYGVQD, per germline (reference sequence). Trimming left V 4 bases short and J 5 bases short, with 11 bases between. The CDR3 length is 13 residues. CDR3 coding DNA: TGCGCCAGCAGTGGGTCGCTGGGGACTGAAGCTTTCTTT. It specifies CASSGSLGTEAFF.